This T cell receptor (beta chain) appears in the sequencing data of a study of blood T cell repertoires in COVID-19. Turning to the study itself: The United States, Italy and Spain were the sources of the acute and convalescent COVID-19 samples. PBMCs, B-cell-depleted T cells, or T cells were the source of the cDNA or gDNA that made up the material.

Methods used by the authors: Estimates of nucleated cell counts were drawn from the amplification of reference gene primers. Only in-frame clones appear in the TCRdb table, and some are missing; sequencing was by immunoSEQ multiplex PCR. V, J and clone size are those of that table, while D and trimming were read from the DNA. The table lists some 170,000 clones, more than 75% of them singletons. This CDR3 is 19 amino acids long. Germline V gene data show CDR1 as KGHSH and CDR2 as LQKENI. V gave up 1 base and J gave up 3 bases, with 24 bases separating them. Sequencing was carried out using peripheral blood. This clonotype was sampled from a woman in her 70s with acute or convalescent COVID-19. The chain has TRBV18 and TRBJ1-1; D call uncertain. The CDR3 protein is CASSPQRGVASREDTEAFF. The CDR3 DNA sequence: TGTGCCAGCTCACCACAACGCGGGGTCGCCTCGAGAGAGGACACTGAAGCTTTCTTT.